These 28 T cell receptor beta chains originate from one sample sequenced in a study of immune evolution from preneoplasia to lung adenocarcinoma. The repertoire was sequenced with immunoSEQ multiplex PCR; TCRdb's copy has only in-frame clones and lacks some. The table has about 5,400 clones, around 86% seen once. Sequenced sample: FFPE invasive lung adenocarcinoma tissue. The source of these receptors is a person aged 50-69 years with lung adenocarcinoma.

This chain links TRBV5-6 with TRBJ2-1; 8 positions agree with TRBD2. V lost 4 bases and J lost 1; bases outside the gene matches: 7. The CDR3 loop spans 16 amino acids. Germline loops: CDR1 SGHDT, CDR2 YYEEEE. The CDR3 reads CASSLSGGGSYNEQFF. DNA of the CDR3: TGTGCCAGCAGCCTGTCCGGGGGGGGTTCCTACAATGAGCAGTTCTTC.

The rearrangement joins TRBV30 to TRBJ1-2; the match to TRBD1 covers 7 bases. CDR1 is GTSNPN and CDR2 is SVGIG in the germline V gene (reference sequence). This CDR3 contains 14 residues. V lost 2 bases to trimming and J lost 7 bases; unmatched junction nucleotides: 10. CDR3 in amino acids: CAWSPLRTGIGYTF. The CDR3 bases are TGTGCCTGGAGTCCTCTCCGGACAGGAATTGGCTACACCTTC.

The chain is built from TRBV28 and TRBJ1-2, with no clear D. The CDR3 extends over 12 amino acids. From germline, CDR1 is MDHEN and CDR2 SYDVKM. Trimming stripped 7 bases from V and 8 bases from J, with 14 bases between. Written as DNA, the CDR3 is TGTGCCAGCAACCCTGAGGTGGGAGGCTACACCTTC. This translates into CASNPEVGGYTF.

J is TRBJ2-5 and V is TRBV27; D is undetermined. The CDR3 is 15 amino acids. CDR1 and CDR2 (germline): MNHEY, SMNVEV (reference sequence). V gave up 3 bases and J gave up 5 bases, with 16 bases separating them. The CDR3 DNA reads TGTGCCAGCAGTTTCGGACGTGGTTATTCGGAGACCCAGTACTTC. Protein product: CASSFGRGYSETQYF.

The chain links TRBV5-1 to TRBJ1-4, with 7 bases lining up with TRBD1. This CDR3 region has 14 residues. Germline-derived CDR1 and CDR2 are SGHRS and YFSETQ. V was clipped by 2 bases and J by 4 bases; unmatched bases: 2. CDR3: CASSFTGDNEKLFF. CDR3 nucleotide sequence: TGCGCCAGCAGCTTCACAGGGGATAATGAAAAACTGTTTTTT.

The V call is TRBV9, the J call TRBJ2-5; D is ambiguous. The CDR3 length is 15 residues. The germline V gene encodes CDR1 SGDLS and CDR2 YYNGEE. V lost 4 bases, J lost 5 bases, and 18 bases lay in between. The DNA for the CDR3 is TGTGCCAGCAGCCCCAATTCGGTGTCCTGGGAGACCCAGTACTTC. This sequence encodes CASSPNSVSWETQYF.

V is TRBV30 and J is TRBJ1-2; tentatively, D is TRBD1 (5 bases). In germline, CDR1 is GTSNPN, CDR2 SVGIG (reference sequence). V was clipped by 4 bases and J by 7 bases, with 10 bases between them. The CDR3 is made up of 11 amino acids. The CDR3 bases are TGTGCCTGGACAGGGTTTTTTGGCTACACCTTC. The encoded protein is CAWTGFFGYTF.

This rearrangement joins TRBV5-1 to TRBJ1-2; D ambiguous. Trimming took 0 bases from V and 2 from J, leaving 11 bases between them. The CDR3 loop spans 15 amino acids. Germline V CDR1 and CDR2: SGHRS, YFSETQ. The CDR3 loop is CASSLGVEKNYGYTF. The CDR3 bases are TGCGCCAGCAGCTTGGGGGTCGAAAAAAACTATGGCTACACCTTC.

The rearrangement links TRBV5-6 to TRBJ1-4; weak D call: TRBD1 (5 bases). The CDR3 is made up of 16 amino acids. V was trimmed by 4 bases and J by 0 bases, leaving 13 bases between them. The germline gives CDR1 SGHDT, CDR2 YYEEEE. CDR3 sequence: CASSGGTSTTNEKLFF. The DNA of the CDR3 is TGTGCCAGCAGCGGCGGGACTTCGACAACTAATGAAAAACTGTTTTTT.

The V and J genes are TRBV7-9 and TRBJ2-7; TRBD2 might be the D (5 bases). The CDR3 has 15 amino acids. From germline, CDR1 is SEHNR and CDR2 FQNEAQ (reference sequence). V lost 5 bases and J lost 4, with 18 bases in between. The CDR3 DNA is TGTGCCAGCAGCCAGCGGTGGGCGGAGGATTACGAGCAGTACTTC. Its translation: CASSQRWAEDYEQYF.

This clone was observed a few times. The V and J genes are TRBV9 and TRBJ2-1; D call uncertain. This CDR3 is 13 amino acids long. The V end was cut by 4 bases, the J end by 6 bases, with 11 bases between. Germline V gene data show CDR1 as SGDLS and CDR2 as YYNGEE. This CDR3 reads CASSNDPVNEQFF. The CDR3 DNA is TGTGCCAGCAGCAACGACCCGGTCAATGAGCAGTTCTTC.

This sequence joins TRBV29-1 and TRBJ2-7; 7 bases are a match to TRBD2. Trimming removed 2 bases from V and 6 bases from J; junction bases left unmatched: 10. Germline V gene data show CDR1 as SQVTM and CDR2 as ANQGSEA. The CDR3 length is 14 residues. CDR3 sequence: CSVETAGLGREQYF. The CDR3 nucleotides are TGCAGCGTTGAAACAGCGGGACTTGGTCGCGAGCAGTACTTC.

V is TRBV7-9 and J is TRBJ2-7, with D perhaps TRBD2 (5 bases). The CDR3 sequence is 18 residues long. Trimming pared 8 bases from V and 0 bases from J, leaving 26 bases between. In germline, CDR1 is SEHNR, CDR2 FQNEAQ (reference sequence). The CDR3 bases are TGTGCCAGCGAGCCGATTGAGGGCGGGCGCCTCAGCTCCTACGAGCAGTACTTC. It specifies CASEPIEGGRLSSYEQYF.

This chain uses TRBV2 with TRBJ1-5, with D perhaps TRBD1 (5 bases). This CDR3 region has 15 residues. V was clipped by 0 bases and J by 4 bases, with 10 bases between them. Germline CDR1 SNHLY, CDR2 FYNNEI. The CDR3 loop reads CASSEAGVGNQPQHF. The CDR3 DNA follows: TGTGCCAGCAGTGAAGCAGGGGTGGGGAATCAGCCCCAGCATTTT.

V gene TRBV7-3 combines with J gene TRBJ2-2, with D perhaps matching TRBD2 (5 bases). V shed 6 bases and J shed 7 bases, with 12 bases lying between them. CDR3 length: 13 residues. The germline V gene encodes CDR1 SGHTA and CDR2 FQGTGA. The CDR3 DNA follows: TGTGCCAGCAGTATCGCCGCGGGCGGGGAGCTGTTTTTT. Its protein product is CASSIAAGGELFF. Using reference TRBV7-3 and TRBJ2-2 for the parts outside the CDR3, the full variable domain is GAGVSQTPSNKVTEKGKYVELRCDPISGHTALYWYRQSLGQGPEFLIYFQGTGAADDSGLPNDRFFAVRPEGSVSTLKIQRTERGDSAVYLCASSIAAGGELFFGEGSRLTVL.

The chain links TRBV5-1 to TRBJ2-4, with 7 bases that match TRBD2. The CDR3 totals 15 residues. The germline V gene encodes CDR1 SGHRS and CDR2 YFSETQ. J gave up 0 bases and V 0 bases, and 0 bases lay outside the gene matches. The CDR3 nucleotides read TGCGCCAGCAGCTTGGTAGCGGGAGCCAAAAACATTCAGTACTTC. Encoded protein: CASSLVAGAKNIQYF.

This chain connects TRBV11-1 to TRBJ2-7; D unclear. The V gene's germline CDR1 is SGHAT and CDR2 FQDESV (reference sequence). There are 13 residues in the CDR3. Trimming stripped 4 bases from V and 7 bases from J, with 14 bases between. CDR3 sequence (DNA): TGTGCCAGCAGCTCCGGACCCACCGGTGAGCAGTACTTC. Translating it yields CASSSGPTGEQYF.

This chain links TRBV30 with TRBJ2-2, with unresolved D. Germline CDR1 GTSNPN, CDR2 SVGIG (reference sequence). V was cut by 0 bases and J by 7 bases, with 18 bases left in between. This CDR3 contains 16 residues. The CDR3, as DNA: TGTGCCTGGAGTGTACGGCGCAGTTTGGTTGGCGGGGAGCTGTTTTTT. Translating gives CAWSVRRSLVGGELFF.

This clone was detected only a few times. This rearrangement joins TRBV15 to TRBJ2-3; possibly TRBD1 or TRBD2 for D (6 bases each). CDR1 LNHNV and CDR2 YYDKDF come from the germline V gene (reference sequence). V lost 3 bases and J 4 bases, leaving 29 bases between the germline ends. This CDR3 contains 20 residues. The DNA of the CDR3 is TGTGCCACCAGCAGGGAATTGCCACAGGGACGGGGGCGGAGTGCAGATACGCAGTATTTT. Residues: CATSRELPQGRGRSADTQYF.

This clone was counted a few times. The sample carries other DNA sequences with the same CDR3. The J gene is TRBJ1-1, the V gene TRBV27, with 7 positions matching TRBD1. The V gene end was trimmed by 7 bases and the J gene end by 11 bases; junction bases not matched to a gene: 10. Germline assignment: CDR1 MNHEY and CDR2 SMNVEV (reference sequence). CDR3 length: 12 amino acids. CDR3 in amino acids: CASTWVGGPAFF. CDR3 DNA sequence: TGTGCCAGCACCTGGGTAGGGGGCCCTGCTTTCTTT.

The rearrangement joins TRBV30 to TRBJ2-3; D unresolved. Between the trimmed V and J ends, which lost 0 bases and 2 bases, there was a span of 9 bases. CDR3 length: 14 residues. Germline CDR1 is GTSNPN and CDR2 is SVGIG (reference sequence). For the CDR3, the DNA is TGTGCCTGGAGTGTGGGCTACTTCACAGATACGCAGTATTTT. Encoded protein: CAWSVGYFTDTQYF.

The chain couples TRBV5-1 to TRBJ2-7; 15 bases match TRBD2. CDR1 and CDR2 (germline): SGHRS, YFSETQ. Trimming cost V 5 bases and J 3 bases; bases outside gene matches: 9. The CDR3 spans 17 residues. CDR3 coding DNA: TGCGCCAGCAGGAGGACTAGCGGGAGGGGAAACCTCTACGAGCAGTACTTC. As protein: CASRRTSGRGNLYEQYF.

V gene TRBV7-6 combines with J gene TRBJ2-7; 10 bases line up with TRBD2. This CDR3 comprises 19 residues. Unmatched junction bases numbered 20, after V lost 5 bases and J lost 4 bases. Germline V lookup: CDR1 SGHVS, CDR2 FNYEAQ. The CDR3, as DNA: TGTGCCAGCAGCCGGGGGGGGGCAAGTCTAGCGGGAGCACGATACGAGCAGTACTTC. This sequence encodes CASSRGGASLAGARYEQYF.

Concerning this clone: The identical CDR3 is also encoded by other nucleotide sequences in the sample. V gene TRBV7-3 combines with J gene TRBJ2-2, with D tentatively TRBD1 or TRBD2 (5 bases each). Germline V gene lookup returns CDR1 SGHTA and CDR2 FQGTGA. V was trimmed by 6 bases and J by 1 base, leaving 9 bases between them. The CDR3 has 14 residues. In DNA form, the CDR3 reads TGTGCCAGCAGTAGGGACGAGAACACCGGGGAGCTGTTTTTT. Protein product: CASSRDENTGELFF.

This rearrangement joins TRBV20-1 to TRBJ2-7; D not resolved. Looked up from germline, CDR1 is DFQATT and CDR2 is SNEGSKA (reference sequence). Trimming took off 2 bases at V and 5 bases at J, with 4 bases between the two ends. This CDR3 spans 10 amino acids. Here the CDR3 reads CSARRDEQYF. The CDR3 DNA is TGCAGTGCTAGAAGGGACGAGCAGTACTTC.

The CDR3 spells CASSLGRLTTYEQYF. Written as DNA, the CDR3 is TGCGCCAGCAGCTTGGGGCGGCTGACTACCTACGAGCAGTACTTC. V and J are TRBV5-1 and TRBJ2-7, with TRBD2 as a possible D gene (5 bases). Trimming shortened V by 0 bases and J by 2 bases, and 12 bases separated the two germline ends. The CDR3 is 15 amino acids. Looked up from germline, CDR1 is SGHRS and CDR2 is YFSETQ.

The chain combines TRBV5-4 with TRBJ1-2; D gene uncertain. The V gene lost 9 bases and the J gene lost 6 bases, with 24 bases spanning the gap. Looked up from germline, CDR1 is SGHNT and CDR2 is YYREEE (reference sequence). The CDR3 loop spans 15 amino acids. Here the CDR3 reads CATKVGIVMSNGYTF. The CDR3 nucleotides read TGTGCCACCAAAGTGGGGATCGTGATGTCCAATGGCTACACCTTC.

This clone has a handful of counts. This chain connects TRBV30 to TRBJ2-7; possibly TRBD1 or TRBD2 for D (6 bases each). CDR1 and CDR2 (germline): GTSNPN, SVGIG (reference sequence). This CDR3 has 17 residues. V was trimmed by 3 bases and J by 3 bases, leaving 24 bases between them. CDR3 residues: CAWSSKVGGISYYEQYF. The CDR3, as DNA: TGTGCCTGGAGCTCAAAGGTGGGGGGCATTTCCTACTACGAGCAGTACTTC.